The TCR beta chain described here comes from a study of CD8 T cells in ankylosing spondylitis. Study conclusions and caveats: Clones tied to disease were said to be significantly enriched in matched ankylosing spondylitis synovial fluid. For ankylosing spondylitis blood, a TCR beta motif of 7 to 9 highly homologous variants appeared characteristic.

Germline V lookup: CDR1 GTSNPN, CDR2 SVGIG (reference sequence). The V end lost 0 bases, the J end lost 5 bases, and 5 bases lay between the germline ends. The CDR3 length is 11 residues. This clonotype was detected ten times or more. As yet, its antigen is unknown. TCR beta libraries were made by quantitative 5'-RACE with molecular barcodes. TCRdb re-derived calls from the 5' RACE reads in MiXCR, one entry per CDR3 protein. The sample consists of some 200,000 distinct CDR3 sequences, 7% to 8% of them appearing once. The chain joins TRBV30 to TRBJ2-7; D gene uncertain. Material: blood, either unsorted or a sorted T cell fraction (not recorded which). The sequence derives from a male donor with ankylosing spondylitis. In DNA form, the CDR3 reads TGTGCCTGGAGTGTACAGAACGAGCAGTACTTC. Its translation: CAWSVQNEQYF.